The present T cell receptor beta chain was sequenced within a study of identical twins. Overall study results and limits: It was out-of-frame TCR alpha sharing in monozygotic twins that models underestimated.

CDR1 MNHEY and CDR2 SVGAGI come from the germline V gene. Trimming took 4 bases from V and 5 from J; bases not matched to a gene: 14. The CDR3 has 16 amino acids. Healthy Caucasians alone served as donors. TCRdb re-called the 5' RACE reads with MiXCR, one entry per CDR3 protein. The data show some 730,000 distinct CDR3 sequences, 15% to 20% seen once. In regard to this clonotype: No antigen is known for it.

Another study also made use of these data, one on T cells expressing NK-cell markers.

This clonotype was obtained from a woman aged 18-29 years in good health. Specimen: PBMCs. The V call is TRBV6-5, the J call TRBJ2-7; 7 positions match TRBD1. CDR3 DNA sequence: TGTGCCAGCAGTTCCTCGCTGCGTGGGACAGCCAACGAGCAGTACTTC. This sequence encodes CASSSSLRGTANEQYF.